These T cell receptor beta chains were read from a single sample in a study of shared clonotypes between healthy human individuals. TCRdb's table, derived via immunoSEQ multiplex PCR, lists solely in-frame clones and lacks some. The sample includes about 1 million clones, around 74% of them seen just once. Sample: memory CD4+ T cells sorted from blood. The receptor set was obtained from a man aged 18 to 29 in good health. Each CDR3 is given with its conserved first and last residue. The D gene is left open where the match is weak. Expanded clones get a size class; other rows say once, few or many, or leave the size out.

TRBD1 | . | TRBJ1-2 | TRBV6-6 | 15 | CASRAGQGANYGYTF | TGTGCCAGCAGGGCCGGACAGGGCGCTAACTATGGCTACACCTTC
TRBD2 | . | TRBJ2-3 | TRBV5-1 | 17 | CASSARLAGARGDTQYF | TGCGCCAGCAGCGCCCGACTAGCGGGAGCTCGGGGAGATACGCAGTATTTT
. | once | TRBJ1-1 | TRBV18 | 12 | CASSPGSAEAFF | TGTGCCAGCTCACCAGGTTCAGCTGAAGCTTTCTTT
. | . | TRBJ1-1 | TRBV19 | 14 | CASISVGQSAEAFF | TGTGCCAGTATCTCGGTCGGACAGTCCGCAGAAGCTTTCTTT
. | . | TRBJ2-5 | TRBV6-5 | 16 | CASSYSHSAGGETQYF | TGTGCCAGCAGTTACTCGCACTCAGCCGGGGGAGAGACCCAGTACTTC
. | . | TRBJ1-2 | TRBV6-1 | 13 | CATEPGGNYGYTF | TGTGCCACCGAGCCCGGGGGGAACTATGGCTACACCTTC
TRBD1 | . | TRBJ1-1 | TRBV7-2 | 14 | CASSFRQGNTEAFF | TGTGCCAGCAGCTTTCGACAGGGGAACACTGAAGCTTTCTTT
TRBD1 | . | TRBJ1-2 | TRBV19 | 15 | CASSIGQGANYGYTF | TGTGCCAGTAGTATAGGACAGGGGGCCAACTATGGCTACACCTTC
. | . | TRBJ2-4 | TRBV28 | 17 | CASSPTGTSVAKNIQYF | TGTGCCAGCAGCCCAACAGGGACATCTGTAGCCAAAAACATTCAGTACTTC
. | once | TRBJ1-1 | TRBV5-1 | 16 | CASSATSLGGNTEAFF | TGCGCCAGCAGCGCCACGTCCCTGGGGGGGAACACTGAAGCTTTCTTT
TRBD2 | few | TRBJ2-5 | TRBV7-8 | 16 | CASSSPGTSGRLTQYF | TGTGCCAGCAGCTCACCCGGTACTAGCGGGAGGCTGACCCAGTACTTC
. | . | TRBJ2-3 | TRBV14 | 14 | CASSQARSTDTQYF | TGTGCCAGCAGCCAGGCTAGGAGCACAGATACGCAGTATTTT
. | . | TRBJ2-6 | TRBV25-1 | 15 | CASSEPGTGANVLTF | TGTGCCAGCAGTGAACCGGGGACTGGGGCCAACGTCCTGACTTTC
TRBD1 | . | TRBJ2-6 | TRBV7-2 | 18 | CASSFTGQGATGANVLTF | TGTGCCAGCAGCTTTACGGGACAGGGGGCCACTGGGGCCAACGTCCTGACTTTC
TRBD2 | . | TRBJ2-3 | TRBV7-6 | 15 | CASRKTSGRTDTQYF | TGTGCCAGCAGGAAGACTAGCGGGAGAACAGATACGCAGTATTTT
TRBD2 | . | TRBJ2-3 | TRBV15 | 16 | CATSRALAGGTDTQYF | TGTGCCACCAGCAGAGCCCTAGCGGGAGGCACAGATACGCAGTATTTT
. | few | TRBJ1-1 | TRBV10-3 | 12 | CAITEGQNEAFF | TGTGCCATCACCGAGGGGCAGAATGAAGCTTTCTTT
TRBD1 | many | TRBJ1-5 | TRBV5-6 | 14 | CASSPGTGGGPQHF | TGTGCCAGCAGCCCCGGGACAGGGGGGGGACCCCAGCATTTT
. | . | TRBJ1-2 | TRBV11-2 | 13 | CASSPVGTGGYTF | TGTGCCAGCAGCCCCGTAGGGACGGGTGGCTACACCTTC
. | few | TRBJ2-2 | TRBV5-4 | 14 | CASSLVGFDGELFF | TGTGCCAGCAGCTTGGTAGGGTTTGACGGGGAGCTGTTTTTT
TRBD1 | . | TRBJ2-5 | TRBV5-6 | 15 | CASSLGQGVGETQYF | TGTGCCAGCAGCTTGGGACAGGGGGTGGGAGAGACCCAGTACTTC
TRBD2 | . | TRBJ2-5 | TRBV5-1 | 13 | CASSLRGVETQYF | TGCGCCAGCAGCCTGCGGGGGGTGGAGACCCAGTACTTC
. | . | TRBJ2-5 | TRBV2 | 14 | CASSVLGSQETQYF | TGTGCCAGCAGTGTCTTGGGCAGCCAAGAGACCCAGTACTTC
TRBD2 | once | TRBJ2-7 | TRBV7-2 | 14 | CASSPRLASLEQYF | TGTGCCAGCAGCCCTCGACTAGCATCTCTCGAGCAGTACTTC
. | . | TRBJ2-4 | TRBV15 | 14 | CATSSRQVLNIQYF | TGTGCCACCAGCAGCAGACAGGTTCTGAACATTCAGTACTTC
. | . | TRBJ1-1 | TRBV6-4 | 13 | CASSKQEGTEAFF | TGTGCCAGCAGTAAACAGGAGGGTACTGAAGCTTTCTTT
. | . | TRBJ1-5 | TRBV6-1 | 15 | CASSEGRTGNQPQHF | TGTGCCAGCAGTGAAGGGAGGACAGGCAATCAGCCCCAGCATTTT
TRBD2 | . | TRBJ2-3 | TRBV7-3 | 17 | CASSPGSGGAGADTQYF | TGTGCCAGCAGCCCAGGCAGCGGGGGGGCCGGGGCAGATACGCAGTATTTT
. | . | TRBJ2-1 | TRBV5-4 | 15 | CASSSAVSSYNEQFF | TGTGCCAGCAGCTCAGCGGTTAGCTCCTACAATGAGCAGTTCTTC
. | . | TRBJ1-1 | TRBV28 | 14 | CASSYTGGVPEAFF | TGTGCCAGCAGTTATACGGGAGGGGTACCTGAAGCTTTCTTT
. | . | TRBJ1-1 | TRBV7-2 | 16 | CASSSQVGGMGTEAFF | TGTGCCAGCAGCTCCCAGGTCGGGGGAATGGGAACTGAAGCTTTCTTT
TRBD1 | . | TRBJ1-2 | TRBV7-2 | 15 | CASSFSGTGIYGYTF | TGTGCCAGCAGCTTCTCCGGGACAGGGATCTATGGCTACACCTTC
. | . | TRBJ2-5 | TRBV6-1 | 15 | CASKVQGGGLETQYF | TGTGCCAGCAAGGTACAGGGCGGCGGATTGGAGACCCAGTACTTC
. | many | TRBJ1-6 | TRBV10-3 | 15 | CAISDGRVRNSPLHF | TGTGCCATCAGTGACGGCAGGGTACGGAATTCACCCCTCCACTTT
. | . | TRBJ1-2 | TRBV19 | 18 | CASSIMVAREERFGGYTF | TGTGCCAGTAGTATAATGGTGGCCAGGGAGGAACGATTTGGTGGCTACACCTTC
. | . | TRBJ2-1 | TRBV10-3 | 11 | CAISVINEQFF | TGTGCCATCAGTGTTATCAATGAGCAGTTCTTC
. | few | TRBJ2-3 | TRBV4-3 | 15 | CASSQDWIRSDTQYF | TGCGCCAGCAGCCAAGATTGGATCCGATCAGATACGCAGTATTTT
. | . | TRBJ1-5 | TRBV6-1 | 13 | CATTLDSNQPQHF | TGTGCCACCACCTTGGATAGCAATCAGCCCCAGCATTTT
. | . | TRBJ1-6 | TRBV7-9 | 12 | CASTSGYSPLHF | TGTGCCAGCACCTCGGGTTATTCACCCCTCCACTTT
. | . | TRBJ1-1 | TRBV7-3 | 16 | CASTGARPIRNTEAFF | TGTGCTTCAACGGGGGCGCGCCCCATCCGGAACACTGAAGCTTTCTTT
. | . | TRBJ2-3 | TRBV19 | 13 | CASSPGVADTQYF | TGTGCCAGTAGCCCTGGGGTCGCAGATACGCAGTATTTT
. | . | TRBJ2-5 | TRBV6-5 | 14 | CASSGPGARETQYF | TGTGCCAGCAGTGGCCCGGGGGCGCGGGAGACCCAGTACTTC
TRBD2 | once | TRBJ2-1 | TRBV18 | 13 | CASSPGGVNEQFF | TGTGCCAGCTCACCGGGGGGGGTCAATGAGCAGTTCTTC
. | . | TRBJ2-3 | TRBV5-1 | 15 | CASSLEAPTLSTQYF | TGCGCCAGCAGCTTGGAAGCCCCGACCCTGAGTACGCAGTATTTT
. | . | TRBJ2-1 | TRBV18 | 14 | CASSPLGAINEQFF | TGTGCCAGCTCACCCCTCGGGGCCATCAATGAGCAGTTCTTC
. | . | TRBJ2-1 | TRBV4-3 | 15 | CASSLQGTPYNEQFF | TGCGCCAGCAGCCTACAGGGGACTCCCTACAATGAGCAGTTCTTC
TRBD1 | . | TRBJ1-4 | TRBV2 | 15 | CATKTLGTDNEKLFF | TGTGCCACCAAGACCTTAGGGACAGATAATGAAAAACTGTTTTTT
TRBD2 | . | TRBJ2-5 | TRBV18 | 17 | CASSPPRTSGSGKTQYF | TGTGCCAGCTCACCTCCTCGGACTAGCGGGAGTGGAAAGACCCAGTACTTC
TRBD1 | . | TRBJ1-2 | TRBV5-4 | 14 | CASSSGQGNYGYTF | TGTGCCAGCAGTTCAGGACAGGGAAACTATGGCTACACCTTC
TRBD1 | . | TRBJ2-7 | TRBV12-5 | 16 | CASGLPPGQDPYEQYF | TGTGCTAGTGGTTTACCACCGGGACAGGACCCCTACGAGCAGTACTTC
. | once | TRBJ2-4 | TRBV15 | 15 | CATSKIGEVKNIQYF | TGTGCCACCAGCAAGATAGGTGAAGTCAAAAACATTCAGTACTTC
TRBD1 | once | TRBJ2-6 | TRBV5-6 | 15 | CASSPGGTGANVLTF | TGTGCCAGCAGCCCAGGGGGTACTGGGGCCAACGTCCTGACTTTC
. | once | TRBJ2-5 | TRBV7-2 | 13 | CASSSTFLELQYF | TGTGCCAGCAGCTCGACTTTTCTAGAGCTCCAGTACTTC
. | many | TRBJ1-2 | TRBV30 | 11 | CAWSVMGGYTF | TGTGCCTGGAGTGTGATGGGAGGCTACACCTTC
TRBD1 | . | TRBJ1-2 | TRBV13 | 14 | CASRPRGRDYGYTF | TGTGCCAGCAGACCCAGGGGGCGCGACTATGGCTACACCTTC
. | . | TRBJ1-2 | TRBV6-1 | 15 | CASSAYRAPNYGYTF | TGTGCCAGCAGTGCGTACAGGGCGCCTAACTATGGCTACACCTTC